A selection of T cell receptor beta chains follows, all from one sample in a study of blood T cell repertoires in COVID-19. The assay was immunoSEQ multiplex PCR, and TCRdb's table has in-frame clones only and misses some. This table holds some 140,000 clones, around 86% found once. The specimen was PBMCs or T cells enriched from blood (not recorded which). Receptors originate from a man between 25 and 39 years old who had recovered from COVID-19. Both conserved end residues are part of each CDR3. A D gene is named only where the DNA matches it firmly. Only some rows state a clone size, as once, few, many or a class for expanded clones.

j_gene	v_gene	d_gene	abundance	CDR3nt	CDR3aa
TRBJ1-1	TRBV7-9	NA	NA	TGTGCCAGCAGCATGACAGTCTTTGTCACTGAAGCTTTCTTT	CASSMTVFVTEAFF
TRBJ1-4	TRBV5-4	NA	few	TGTGCCAGCAGCACTGCAGGGGAACGGGAAAAACTGTTTTTT	CASSTAGEREKLFF
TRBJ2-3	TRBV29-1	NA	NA	TGCAGCGTTGACACAGGGACCCCCACAGATACGCAGTATTTT	CSVDTGTPTDTQYF
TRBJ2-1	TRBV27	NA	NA	TGTGCCAGCAGTTCCGGGACTTCCTACAATGAGCAGTTCTTC	CASSSGTSYNEQFF
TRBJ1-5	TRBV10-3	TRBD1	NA	TGTGCCATCAGTAAGGACAGGGAGAGCAATCAGCCCCAGCATTTT	CAISKDRESNQPQHF
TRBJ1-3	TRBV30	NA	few	TGTGCCTGGAGTGTACGTGCAGGCCACTCTGGAAACACCATATATTTT	CAWSVRAGHSGNTIYF
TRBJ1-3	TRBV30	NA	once	TGTGCCTGGAGCCGGGAGATTGAGATATATTTT	CAWSREIEIYF
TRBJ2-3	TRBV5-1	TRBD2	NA	TGCGCCAGCAGCCCCTCTAAGACGGCGGGAGCGGCAGATACGCAGTATTTT	CASSPSKTAGAADTQYF
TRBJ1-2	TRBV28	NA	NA	TGTGCCACCGGATCTAGGCGGGGGGCGGACTATGGCTACACCTTC	CATGSRRGADYGYTF
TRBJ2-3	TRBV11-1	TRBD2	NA	TGTGCCAGCAGCTCCCGGGACTACCTCACAGATACGCAGTATTTT	CASSSRDYLTDTQYF
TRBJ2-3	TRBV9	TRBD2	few	TGTGCCAGCAGCGAGACCTCTCGGCGGGGGGGATCAGATACGCAGTATTTT	CASSETSRRGGSDTQYF
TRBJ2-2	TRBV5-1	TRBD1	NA	TGCGCCAGCAGCTTAGGGGGCCCCGGCCGCGGGGAGCTGTTTTTT	CASSLGGPGRGELFF
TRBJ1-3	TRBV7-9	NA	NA	TGTGCCAGCAGTACAGGGATGTCTGGAAACACCATATATTTT	CASSTGMSGNTIYF
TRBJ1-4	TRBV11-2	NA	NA	TGTGCCAGCAGTATCCACGGGGGGCAAGGTGAAAAACTGTTTTTT	CASSIHGGQGEKLFF
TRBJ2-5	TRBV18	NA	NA	TGTGCCAGCTCACCATCCGGAACGGGGGTCCAAGAGACCCAGTACTTC	CASSPSGTGVQETQYF
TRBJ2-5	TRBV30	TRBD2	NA	TGTGCCTGGAGTAAGGGGGGGGTAGCGGGAGGAGAGACCCAGTACTTC	CAWSKGGVAGGETQYF
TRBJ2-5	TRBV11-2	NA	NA	TGTGCCAGCAGCTTTATAGAAGAGACCCAGTACTTC	CASSFIEETQYF
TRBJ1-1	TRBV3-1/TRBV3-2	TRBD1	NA	TGTGCCAGCAGACCTACCGACAGGGTGAAGACTGAAGCTTTCTTT	CASRPTDRVKTEAFF
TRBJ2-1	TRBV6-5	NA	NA	TGTGCCAGCAGTTCAAGAGACTCAGGGGCTGAGCAGTTCTTC	CASSSRDSGAEQFF
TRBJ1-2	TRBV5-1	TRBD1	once	TGCGCCAGCAGCTTGGAGGGACAGGGGCTTATTCGCTACACCTTC	CASSLEGQGLIRYTF
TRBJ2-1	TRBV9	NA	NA	TGTGCCAGCAGCGTAGGTAGCGGATTCTACAATGAGCAGTTCTTC	CASSVGSGFYNEQFF
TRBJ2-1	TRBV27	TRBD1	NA	TGTGCCAGCAGTCAGACAGGGTTCTCAAATGATGAGCAGTTCTTC	CASSQTGFSNDEQFF
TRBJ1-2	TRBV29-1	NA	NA	TGCAGCGCTGCTGGACTGCGCGATGGCTACACCTTC	CSAAGLRDGYTF
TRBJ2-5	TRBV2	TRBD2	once	TGTGCCAGCAGTGAAAGGACTAGCGGGAGGGAAAGGGAGACCCAGTACTTC	CASSERTSGRERETQYF
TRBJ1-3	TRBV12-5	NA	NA	TGTGCTAGTGGTCCCTCTGCTGGAAACACCATATATTTT	CASGPSAGNTIYF
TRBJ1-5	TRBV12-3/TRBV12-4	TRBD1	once	TGTGCCAGCAGTAGGACAGGCCAGCCCCAGCATTTT	CASSRTGQPQHF
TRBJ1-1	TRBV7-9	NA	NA	TGTGCCAGCAGCCCGAAGGACAGCGTAGAAGCTTTCTTT	CASSPKDSVEAFF
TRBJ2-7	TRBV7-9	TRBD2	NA	TGTGCCAGCAGCTTATCTGGTAGCGGGATAGGGTCCTACGAGCAGTACTTC	CASSLSGSGIGSYEQYF
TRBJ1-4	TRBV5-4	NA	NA	TGTGCCAGCAGCCAGGCAGGAGGTCGTTTTGAAAAACTGTTTTTT	CASSQAGGRFEKLFF
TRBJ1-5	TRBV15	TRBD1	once	TGTGCCACCAGCAGAGATCAGGGGGGTCAGCCCCAGCATTTT	CATSRDQGGQPQHF
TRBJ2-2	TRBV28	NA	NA	TGTGCCAGCAGTCTGACAGGGAACACCGGGGAGCTGTTTTTT	CASSLTGNTGELFF
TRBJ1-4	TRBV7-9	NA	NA	TGTGCCAGCAGCCAGGCTGAAAAACTGTTTTTT	CASSQAEKLFF
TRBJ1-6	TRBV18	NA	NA	TGTGCCAGCTCACCATTTTCAGGTCTTAATTCACCCCTCCACTTT	CASSPFSGLNSPLHF
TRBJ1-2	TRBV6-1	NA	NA	TGTGCCAGCAGTGAATATCGCTACACCTTC	CASSEYRYTF
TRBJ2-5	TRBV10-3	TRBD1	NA	TGTGCCATCAGTGGGACAGGGAAGCAAGAGACCCAGTACTTC	CAISGTGKQETQYF
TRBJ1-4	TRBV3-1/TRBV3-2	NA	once	TGTGCCAGCAGCCACTCGGGGGGTGAAAAACTGTTTTTT	CASSHSGGEKLFF
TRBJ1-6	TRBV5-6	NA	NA	TGTGCCAGCAGCTCCGCACTATATAATTCACCCCTCCACTTT	CASSSALYNSPLHF
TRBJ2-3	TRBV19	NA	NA	TGTGCCAGTAGTATGGTTAGCGCTAGCACAGATACGCAGTATTTT	CASSMVSASTDTQYF
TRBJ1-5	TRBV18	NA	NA	TGTGCCAGCTCACCACCCGGAGGCAATCAGCCCCAGCATTTT	CASSPPGGNQPQHF
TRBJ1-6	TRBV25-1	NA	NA	TGTGCCAGCAGTGCCGGGGAAGGTTCACCCCTCCACTTT	CASSAGEGSPLHF
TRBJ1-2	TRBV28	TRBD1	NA	TGTGCCAGCAGTTTAGCGGCAGGGGGGTATGGCTACACCTTC	CASSLAAGGYGYTF
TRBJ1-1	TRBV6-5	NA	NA	TGTGCCAGCAGTTATAGGGTAACAGGGAACACTGAAGCTTTCTTT	CASSYRVTGNTEAFF
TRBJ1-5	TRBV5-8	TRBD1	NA	TGTGCCAGCAGCTTGTTCAGGACAGGGCCTTTGAGCAATCAGCCCCAGCATTTT	CASSLFRTGPLSNQPQHF
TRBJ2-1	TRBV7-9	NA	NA	TGTGCCAGCAGCTTGACAGGAGCCTACAATGAGCAGTTCTTC	CASSLTGAYNEQFF
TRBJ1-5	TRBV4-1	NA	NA	TGCGCCAGCAGCCGGGGAGTGGGTCAGCCCCAGCATTTT	CASSRGVGQPQHF
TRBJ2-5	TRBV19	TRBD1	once	TGTGCCAGTAGTAGGGACAGCGGCCAAGAGACCCAGTACTTC	CASSRDSGQETQYF
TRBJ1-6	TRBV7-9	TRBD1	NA	TGTGCCAGCAGCTTGTCGGACAGGAATTCACCCCTCCACTTT	CASSLSDRNSPLHF
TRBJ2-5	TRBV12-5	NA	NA	TGTGCTAGTGGTTTGTACAGGGTCGGGCAAGAGACCCAGTACTTC	CASGLYRVGQETQYF
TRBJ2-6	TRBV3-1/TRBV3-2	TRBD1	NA	TGTGCCAGCAGCCAAGATTCTTGGGACAGGATAAGCTCTGGGGCCAACGTCCTGACTTTC	CASSQDSWDRISSGANVLTF
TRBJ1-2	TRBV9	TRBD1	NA	TGTGCCAGCAGCGTAGAAGGGGGCGCGGATGGCTACACCTTC	CASSVEGGADGYTF
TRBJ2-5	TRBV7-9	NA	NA	TGTGCCAGCAGCTTAGACAGGGCCGAAGAGACCCAGTACTTC	CASSLDRAEETQYF
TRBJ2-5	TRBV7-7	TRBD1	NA	TGTGCTAGCAGCTTAGTGGGACAGGGGGAAACCCAGTACTTC	CASSLVGQGETQYF
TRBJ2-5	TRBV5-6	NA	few	TGTGCCAGCAGCATCGGACACAGCCAAGAGACCCAGTACTTC	CASSIGHSQETQYF
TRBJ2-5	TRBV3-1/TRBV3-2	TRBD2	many	TGTGCCAGCAGCCAAGATACAAGCGGGAGGGCCAGGGAGACCCAGTACTTC	CASSQDTSGRARETQYF